This T cell receptor (beta chain) was identified during a study of T cell changes during pregnancy in multiple sclerosis. This CDR3 has 17 amino acids. J gave up 0 bases and V 0 bases, and 7 bases lay outside the gene matches. CDR1 is SGHRS, CDR2 YFSETQ, per germline. Profiling relied on immunoSEQ multiplex PCR, and the TCRdb table lists in-frame clones only, not all of them. Here the sample spans some 44,000 clones, about 93% being singletons. Sequences were derived from CD4+ T cells from peripheral blood mononuclear cells, sampled before pregnancy. The receptor comes from a female donor with multiple sclerosis, enrolled in a pregnancy study. This chain uses TRBV5-1 with TRBJ2-3; 7 bases line up with TRBD2. The CDR3 nucleotides read TGCGCCAGCAGCTTGGCATCTAGCGGATCAAGCACAGATACGCAGTATTTT. Translating gives CASSLASSGSSTDTQYF.